A selection of T cell receptor beta chains follows, all from one sample in a study of OX40 agonist ivuxolimab in advanced cancers. Profiling relied on immunoSEQ multiplex PCR, and the TCRdb table lists in-frame clones only, not all of them. The table records 80,000 to 100,000 clones, roughly 91% of them present only once. This material consisted of CD4+ or CD8+ T cells sorted from blood, taken in a trial of the OX40 agonist ivuxolimab. These receptors all come from an adult with an advanced solid tumor such as melanoma, head and neck, liver or kidney cancer. The CDR3 runs from the conserved cysteine through the conserved F or W. Clone size is given for some rows only: seen once, a few or many times, or a class if the clone is expanded.

>NA|TRBV9
CASSRTGSADQPQHF
>NA|TRBV4-1
CASSPGQGALGYGYTF
>NA|TRBV5-8
CASSLGTLAYEQYF
>few|TRBV7-9
CASSPGEGKETQYF
>NA|TRBV5-4
CASSAFGLAATDTQYF
>few|TRBV13
CASSLGSTSNTGELFF
>NA|TRBV2
CASRGGRGGAYGYTF
>NA|TRBV4-1
CASSQGVMSSYNSPLHF
>NA|TRBV11-2
CASSSLGGLTTGEQYF
>NA|TRBV5-1
CASSLRTRNYHETQYF
>NA|TRBV15
CATSRGGQETQYF
>NA|TRBV6-6
CASSHRQGTSEQYF
>NA|TRBV7-9
CASSLGTGSGRIDEQFF
>few|TRBV27
CASSLYSLNTEAFF
>NA|TRBV6-4
CASRTGFRFILAFF
>NA|TRBV7-3
CASSLRGAGPNPGDTQYF
>NA|TRBV11-2
CASSSTARNSYEQYF
>NA|TRBV7-3
CASSNAGKIQDEKLFF
>NA|TRBV6-4
CASSDSPNLAVRVNTQYF
>NA|TRBV7-2
CASSSGQGQREQYF
>NA|TRBV9
CASSVRAQAGQETQYF
>NA|TRBV7-6
CASSLASGNRASLNTGELFF
>NA|TRBV7-8
CASSLQVLNEKLFF
>NA|TRBV15
CATSRDRTYGYTF
>NA|TRBV5-6
CASSPGSRTGDRPYGYTF
>once|TRBV7-2
CASSLNRVNEKLFF
>NA|TRBV28
CASTPVGSGRVYEQYF
>NA|TRBV29-1
CSVVEARGTGELFF
>once|TRBV2
CASRGHSTDTQYF
>NA|TRBV28
CASSLWTGNHNEQFF
>once|TRBV1
CTSSHPLVSGANVLTF
>NA|TRBV11-2
CASSLGYGGGNEQFF
>NA|TRBV9
CASSVAGTDTQYF
>NA|TRBV27
CASSQVGGTGEQYF
>NA|TRBV18
CASSPSEETQYF
>few|TRBV7-2
CASSLVAGGATGNTIYF
>NA|TRBV4-2
CASSQVAGAGYEQYF
>NA|TRBV5-1
CASSLLWREGRHEQYF
>NA|TRBV4-3
CASSQGRQDTQYF
>NA|TRBV6-5
CASSLDHGNLYEQYF
>NA|TRBV7-2
CASSLVWDTQYF
>NA|TRBV5-5
CASSLDPFRGSGNTIYF
>NA|TRBV6-6
CASSPEPQGYEQYF
>NA|TRBV7-3
CASSLVGGMSSGNTIYF
>NA|TRBV7-8
CASSSYGQGGEQYF
>NA|TRBV4-3
CASSQGETGGMYEQYF
>NA|TRBV5-1
CASSLSPGPQETQYF
>once|TRBV27
CASSFLQGNTEAFF
>NA|TRBV11-3
CASSLELAPYNYEQYF
>NA|TRBV28
CASSQARSRFTGANTIYF
>once|TRBV2
CASSRFPGTQSQETQYF
>NA|TRBV7-2
CASSLSGLANEQYF
>NA|TRBV7-9
CASSLVGGGFQETQYF
>NA|TRBV5-8
CASRTGVSEQYF
>NA|TRBV9
CASSARGGTIYF
>NA|TRBV7-2
CASSLGAPKAFF
>few|TRBV20-1
CSAKENTEAFF
>NA|TRBV19
CASSVEGTRVYTQYF
>NA|TRBV28
CASSRPSGRRETQYF